This TCR beta chain was retrieved from a study of T cell responses to AZD1222 COVID-19 vaccine. Study results and limitations: With two AZD1222 doses given, Spike-specific TCR breadth and depth both rose.

Using immunoSEQ multiplex PCR, the repertoire was profiled, and TCRdb retains in-frame clones only, with some absent. The sample lists about 120,000 clones, 70% to 90% occurring once. With respect to this clone: Its antigen is not known.

This clonotype was sampled from an adult in good health. Sequences were derived from peripheral blood, sampled on day 0 of AZD1222 vaccination.

As DNA, the CDR3 is TGTGCCAGCAGTCTATGGGGGGCCTCCGAGCAGTACTTC. Amino acids: CASSLWGASEQYF. The chain is built from TRBV7-9 and TRBJ2-7; tentatively, D is TRBD1 or TRBD2 (6 bases each). The CDR3 length is 13 residues. The germline CDR1 and CDR2 sequences are SEHNR and FQNEAQ (reference sequence). V was clipped by 6 bases and J by 6 bases, with 15 bases between them.